Listed here is a single T cell receptor (beta chain). Its antigen is currently unknown. The sample belongs to a study of T cell repertoires in cytomegalovirus infection. Study-level background: CMV epitopes that were recently identified and HLA-C-restricted were used alongside well-studied HLA-B-restricted ones. Shared public TCR beta signatures pointed to both CMV infection and a matching HLA type.

Study-wide results and limits: Dominating the ex vivo response were TCR beta clonotypes that were CMV-specific and HLA-C-restricted.

Trimming took off 3 bases at V and 3 bases at J, with 12 bases between the two ends. The CDR3 length is 14 residues. Per germline, CDR1 WSHSY and CDR2 SAAADI. From the reads, TCRdb called clonotypes with MiXCR, one entry per CDR3 protein. The sample holds over 250,000 distinct CDR3 sequences; about 20% are singletons and the top ten take roughly 20%. This receptor was identified in a human donor in good health (CMV status not recorded). Some clones in this sample may be carry-over from other donors' samples. This rearrangement joins TRBV10-2 to TRBJ2-7; tentatively, D is TRBD2 (5 bases). The starting material was cultured PBMCs, obtained from culture after CMV antigen stimulation. This chain's CDR3 is CASSDGNRLYEQYF. The CDR3, as DNA: TGCGCCAGCAGTGACGGGAACAGACTCTACGAGCAGTACTTC.